This T cell receptor beta chain was captured in a study of T cell responses to AZD1222 COVID-19 vaccine. Sequencing used immunoSEQ multiplex PCR; TCRdb keeps in-frame clones, though not all of them. The top ten clones hold around 10% of a sample with 170,000 or so clones, around 88% of them seen once. The CDR3 loop spans 14 amino acids. CDR1 KGHDR and CDR2 SFDVKD come from the germline V gene. V lost 5 bases to trimming and J lost 7 bases; unmatched junction nucleotides: 4. General study findings and limits: Among spike-specific TCRs, nearly half reportedly target unmutated variant regions.

A remark on this clone: Its antigen is still unknown.

The chain is built from TRBV24-1 and TRBJ2-1, with 10 bases matching TRBD2. Specimen: peripheral blood, collected 28 days after the second AZD1222 dose. The receptor was derived from an adult who received the AZD1222 COVID-19 vaccine. In DNA form, the CDR3 reads TGTGCCACCAGTGCGGCTAGCGGGGGAAATGAGCAGTTCTTC. Protein: CATSAASGGNEQFF.